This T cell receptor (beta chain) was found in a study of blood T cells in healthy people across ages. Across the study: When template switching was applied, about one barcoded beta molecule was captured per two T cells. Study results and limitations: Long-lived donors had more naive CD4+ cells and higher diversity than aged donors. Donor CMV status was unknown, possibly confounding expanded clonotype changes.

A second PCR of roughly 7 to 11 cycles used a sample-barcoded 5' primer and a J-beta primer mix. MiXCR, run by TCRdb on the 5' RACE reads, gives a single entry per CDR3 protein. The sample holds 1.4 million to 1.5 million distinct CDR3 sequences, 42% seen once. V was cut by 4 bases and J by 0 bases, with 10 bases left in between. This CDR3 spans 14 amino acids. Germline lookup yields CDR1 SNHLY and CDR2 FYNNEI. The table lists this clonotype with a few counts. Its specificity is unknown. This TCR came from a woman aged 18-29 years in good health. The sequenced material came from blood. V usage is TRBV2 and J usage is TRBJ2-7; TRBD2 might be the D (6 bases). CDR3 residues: CASSVGGPSYEQYF. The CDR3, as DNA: TGTGCCAGCAGTGTCGGGGGACCCTCCTACGAGCAGTACTTC.